This TCR beta chain was sequenced in a study of T cells in Graves' hyperthyroidism and ophthalmopathy. Study-level points and caveats: Within blood appeared most thyroid clonotypes that had expanded above 0.001. From stable hyperthyroidism, ophthalmopathy was separated by a 13 V-J model.

Trimming at V came to 6 bases and at J to 1 base, leaving 2 bases not matched to a gene. Germline V gene sequence: CDR1 MNHEY, CDR2 SMNVEV (reference sequence). The CDR3 loop spans 13 amino acids. This clonotype was found many times. Its specificity is not known. TCR beta CDR3 regions were amplified from RNA. HTBI primers were the set used in a first-round RT-PCR of the TCR CDR3. TCRdb called the multiplex PCR reads again in MiXCR, with one record for every CDR3 protein. The table shows 500,000 to 750,000 distinct CDR3 sequences, with 14% occurring only once. Lactation, pregnancy, other autoimmune disease or uncontrolled infection excluded patients.

The TCR sequence derives from a woman aged 18-29 years with Graves' ophthalmopathy. The specimen was blood. V and J are TRBV27 and TRBJ1-1, with 7 bases lining up with TRBD1. The chain's CDR3 is CASRRTGNTEAFF. The CDR3 DNA follows: TGTGCCAGCAGGCGGACAGGGAACACTGAAGCTTTCTTT.